Below, 24 T cell receptor beta chains from the same sample are listed, as sequenced in a study. TCRdb independently ran MiXCR on the RT-PCR reads; one entry per CDR3 protein. The sample lists about 680,000 distinct CDR3 sequences, 13% to 15% seen once, with just over 3.5% in the top ten. The sequenced material came from memory CD4+ T cells from blood. The receptors were sampled from a female donor in good health, serving as a healthy control.

The chain employs TRBV28 and TRBJ1-2; D uncertain. CDR1 is MDHEN and CDR2 is SYDVKM in the germline V gene. This CDR3 comprises 15 residues. The germline V and J ends were trimmed by 2 bases and 1 base, with 11 bases remaining between them. The CDR3 nucleotides read TGTGCCAGCAGTTTAGCAGGCCCCCTTAACTATGGCTACACCTTC. It codes for CASSLAGPLNYGYTF.

The CDR3 bases are TGTGCCAGCAGCTTTATCGGGGGTTGTGGCTACACCTTC. Protein product: CASSFIGGCGYTF. The chain has TRBV7-3 and TRBJ1-2, with D possibly being TRBD1 (5 bases). V was shortened by 3 bases and J by 7 bases, with 12 bases between the two germline ends. CDR1 and CDR2 from the germline V gene are SGHTA and FQGTGA. This CDR3 spans 13 amino acids. Full variable domain (outside the CDR3, taken from reference TRBV7-3 and TRBJ1-2): GAGVSQTPSNKVTEKGKYVELRCDPISGHTALYWYRQSLGQGPEFLIYFQGTGAADDSGLPNDRFFAVRPEGSVSTLKIQRTERGDSAVYLCASSFIGGCGYTFGSGTRLTVV.

The chain carries TRBV5-6 and TRBJ1-3; weak D call: TRBD1 (5 bases). Trimming stripped 0 bases from V and 0 bases from J, with 10 bases between. CDR3 size: 16 residues. Germline-derived CDR1 and CDR2 are SGHDT and YYEEEE. The DNA for the CDR3 is TGTGCCAGCAGCTTGGCCGAGGGGTTCTCTGGAAACACCATATATTTT. This gives the protein CASSLAEGFSGNTIYF.

This chain links TRBV20-1 with TRBJ2-2; TRBD2 agrees at 11 bases. Germline V gene data show CDR1 as DFQATT and CDR2 as SNEGSKA (reference sequence). Trimming at V came to 0 bases and at J to 0 bases, leaving 6 bases not matched to a gene. This CDR3 contains 18 residues. DNA of the CDR3: TGCAGTGCTAGAGATAGGACTAGCGGGCTCGCGAACACCGGGGAGCTGTTTTTT. Encoded protein: CSARDRTSGLANTGELFF.

This chain joins TRBV11-1 and TRBJ2-1, with D perhaps given as TRBD1 or TRBD2 (5 bases each). From germline, CDR1 is SGHAT and CDR2 FQDESV (reference sequence). V dropped 6 bases and J dropped 0 bases, with 15 bases sitting between them. The CDR3 length is 16 residues. CDR3 in amino acids: CASSRDGASSYNEQFF. CDR3 DNA sequence: TGTGCCAGCAGTAGGGACGGGGCCAGCTCCTACAATGAGCAGTTCTTC.

This clonotype was observed many times. CDR3 in amino acids: CASSLLSVTTDTQYF. In DNA, the CDR3 is TGTGCCAGCAGCTTATTATCGGTTACCACAGATACGCAGTATTTT. The chain combines TRBV7-3 with TRBJ2-3, with no clear D. Germline assignment: CDR1 SGHTA and CDR2 FQGTGA. Trimming cost V 2 bases and J 2 bases, with 11 bases left between them. The CDR3 contains 15 residues.

This clonotype turned up a few times. The gene calls are TRBV4-1 and TRBJ1-2, with D possibly being TRBD1 (6 bases). The germline CDR1 and CDR2 sequences are MGHRA and YSYEKL. The CDR3 sequence is 15 residues long. Trimming stripped 2 bases from V and 4 bases from J, with 14 bases between. The CDR3 bases are TGCGCCAGCAGCCAATCGACAGGTGGGACCTATGGCTACACCTTC. Translation: CASSQSTGGTYGYTF.

This clonotype was observed a few times. V gene TRBV4-3 combines with J gene TRBJ1-4, with TRBD1 as a possible D gene (5 bases). CDR1 and CDR2 from the germline V gene are LGHNA and YSLEER. CDR3 length: 16 amino acids. V lost 2 bases and J 0 bases, leaving 10 bases between the germline ends. The CDR3 spells CASSQHPGATNEKLFF. The CDR3 coding sequence is TGCGCCAGCAGCCAACACCCGGGGGCAACTAATGAAAAACTGTTTTTT.

The chain recombines TRBV7-2 with TRBJ2-1; 12 bases are shared with TRBD2. Germline lookup yields CDR1 SGHTA and CDR2 FQGNSA. V lost 10 bases, J lost 5 bases, and 3 bases stayed unmatched. The CDR3 sequence is 13 residues long. CDR3 in amino acids: CATRLAGDNEQFF. In DNA form, the CDR3 reads TGTGCCACCCGACTAGCGGGAGACAATGAGCAGTTCTTC. Full variable domain (missing parts from reference TRBV7-2 and TRBJ2-1): GAGVSQSPSNKVTEKGKDVELRCDPISGHTALYWYRQSLGQGLEFLIYFQGNSAPDKSGLPSDRFSAERTGGSVSTLTIQRTQQEDSAVYLCATRLAGDNEQFFGPGTRLTVL.

The chain employs TRBV7-8 and TRBJ2-2, with 7 bases identical to TRBD2. The CDR3 spans 15 residues. Germline loops: CDR1 SGHVS, CDR2 FQNEAQ. V lost 5 bases, J lost 5 bases, and 8 bases stayed unmatched. This CDR3 reads CASSRGPGGTGELFF. CDR3 nucleotides: TGTGCCAGCAGCCGAGGGCCGGGGGGAACCGGGGAGCTGTTTTTT.

The chain uses TRBV5-1 and TRBJ1-1, with D possibly matching TRBD1 (6 bases). This CDR3 region has 12 residues. V shed 2 bases and J shed 7 bases, with 9 bases lying between them. Looked up from germline, CDR1 is SGHRS and CDR2 is YFSETQ. This CDR3 reads CASSFGQLEAFF. The CDR3 nucleotides are TGCGCCAGCAGCTTTGGACAGCTTGAAGCTTTCTTT.

The rearrangement uses TRBV20-1 and TRBJ2-7; D ambiguous. The CDR3 runs to 13 residues. Germline CDR1 and CDR2: DFQATT and SNEGSKA (reference sequence). With 6 bases removed from V and 3 bases from J, the gap between germline ends came to 15 bases. In nucleotides, the CDR3 is TGCAGTGCCCCTAGGTCAGCCCACTACGAGCAGTACTTC. Amino acids: CSAPRSAHYEQYF.

This clonotype was observed a few times. V usage is TRBV6-5 and J usage is TRBJ2-7; TRBD1 aligns across 7 bases. V lost 8 bases, J lost 2 bases, and 6 bases stayed unmatched. This CDR3 region has 13 residues. Germline lookup yields CDR1 MNHEY and CDR2 SVGAGI. CDR3 DNA: TGTGCCAGCGAGAGGACAGGAACCTACGAGCAGTACTTC. Translated: CASERTGTYEQYF.

This clonotype was recorded a few times. This rearrangement joins TRBV28 to TRBJ1-3, with D maybe TRBD1 (6 bases). The CDR3 runs to 12 residues. Trimming left V 8 bases short and J 4 bases short, with 9 bases between. Germline V gene data show CDR1 as MDHEN and CDR2 as SYDVKM. The CDR3 region has the DNA TGTGCCAGCGTGGACAGAGGAAACACCATATATTTT. Its protein is CASVDRGNTIYF.

For this clonotype: A read error may be the cause here, since a much bigger clone is one base away. The chain recombines TRBV5-1 with TRBJ1-2, with D hard to call. The CDR3 length is 13 residues. Germline-derived CDR1 and CDR2 are SGHRS and YFSETQ. CDR3 bases: TGCGCCAGCAGCTTGGTGGCAGCCTATGGCTGCACCTTC. Its protein is CASSLVAAYGCTF.

This clonotype came up a few times. This sequence joins TRBV7-2 and TRBJ2-3, with 9 bases identical to TRBD2. The junction had 17 bases not matched to a gene; V was cut back by 1 base and J by 9 bases. CDR1 and CDR2 from the germline V gene are SGHTA and FQGNSA. The CDR3 has 18 residues. The CDR3 DNA is TGTGCCAGCAGCTTAGTCGGCGGCGGGGGGGCCGGGGTAGGCACGCAGTATTTT. It codes for CASSLVGGGGAGVGTQYF.

This chain links TRBV28 with TRBJ2-1; D is possibly TRBD1 (6 bases). Germline-derived CDR1 and CDR2 are MDHEN and SYDVKM. Trimming left V 7 bases short and J 9 bases short, with 19 bases between. The CDR3 loop spans 14 amino acids. CDR3 DNA sequence: TGTGCCAGCAACCGGGGACAATTTTCGGGTGAGCAGTTCTTC. Translation: CASNRGQFSGEQFF.

This clonotype was detected a few times. This chain joins TRBV7-2 and TRBJ1-5, with TRBD1 identical over 7 bases. Germline values: CDR1 SGHTA, CDR2 FQGNSA. The CDR3 spans 15 residues. Germline trimming cut 6 bases from V and 6 bases from J; bases unmatched to any gene: 11. The CDR3 reads CASSRDSGVGQPQHF. The CDR3 nucleotides read TGTGCCAGCAGTCGGGACAGTGGGGTGGGTCAGCCCCAGCATTTT.

The table lists this clonotype with many counts. The rearrangement links TRBV29-1 to TRBJ1-1; no definite D call. Trimming left V 6 bases short and J 1 base short, with 27 bases between. The CDR3 length is 18 residues. Germline-derived CDR1 and CDR2 are SQVTM and ANQGSEA. CDR3 loop: CSVRRGRLVDRPNTEAFF. In DNA form, the CDR3 reads TGCAGCGTACGCCGTGGGCGATTAGTCGATAGGCCGAACACTGAAGCTTTCTTT. Drawing the rest from reference TRBV29-1 and TRBJ1-1, the complete variable domain is SAVISQKPSRDICQRGTSLTIQCQVDSQVTMMFWYRQQPGQSLTLIATANQGSEATYESGFVIDKFPISRPNLTFSTLTVSNMSPEDSSIYLCSVRRGRLVDRPNTEAFFGQGTRLTVV.

This clonotype was observed a handful of times. V and J are TRBV20-1 and TRBJ2-1, with 8 bases matching TRBD2. Germline V CDR1 and CDR2: DFQATT, SNEGSKA (reference sequence). V lost 0 bases to trimming and J lost 2 bases; unmatched junction nucleotides: 3. The CDR3 extends over 15 amino acids. CDR3 nucleotides: TGCAGTGCTAGAGATCCGACTAGCGCCTACAATGAGCAGTTCTTC. It encodes CSARDPTSAYNEQFF.

The V gene is TRBV27, the J gene TRBJ1-1, with a weak D call TRBD1 (6 bases). Trimming stripped 2 bases from V and 6 bases from J, with 10 bases between. Germline CDR1 and CDR2: MNHEY and SMNVEV (reference sequence). The CDR3 is 13 residues long. The CDR3 loop is CASSLRGVSEAFF. The CDR3 DNA reads as TGTGCCAGCAGTTTAAGGGGGGTTTCTGAAGCTTTCTTT.

This clonotype was seen repeatedly, ten times or more. The chain recombines TRBV4-3 with TRBJ1-3; D is unresolved. There are 16 residues in the CDR3. V shed 2 bases and J shed 0 bases, with 11 bases lying between them. Per germline, CDR1 LGHNA and CDR2 YSLEER. The CDR3 coding sequence is TGCGCCAGCAGCCAACTGTACAGCGACTCTGGAAACACCATATATTTT. It specifies CASSQLYSDSGNTIYF.

There are many counts of this clonotype. The V call is TRBV7-2, the J call TRBJ2-2; D is possibly TRBD1 or TRBD2 (5 bases each). CDR3 length equals 13 residues. Germline V gives CDR1 SGHTA, CDR2 FQGNSA. V lost 4 bases, J lost 6 bases, and 9 bases lay in between. The CDR3, as DNA: TGTGCCAGCAGCTGGGGGAGATCCGGGGAGCTGTTTTTT. This translates into CASSWGRSGELFF.

The chain carries TRBV5-1 and TRBJ1-2, with 9 bases matching TRBD1. Trimming at V came to 4 bases and at J to 0 bases, leaving 10 bases not matched to a gene. The CDR3 contains 17 residues. CDR1 SGHRS and CDR2 YFSETQ come from the germline V gene. DNA for the CDR3: TGCGCCAGCAGCACCTCCGGGACAGGGACCGCTAACTATGGCTACACCTTC. The encoded protein is CASSTSGTGTANYGYTF.